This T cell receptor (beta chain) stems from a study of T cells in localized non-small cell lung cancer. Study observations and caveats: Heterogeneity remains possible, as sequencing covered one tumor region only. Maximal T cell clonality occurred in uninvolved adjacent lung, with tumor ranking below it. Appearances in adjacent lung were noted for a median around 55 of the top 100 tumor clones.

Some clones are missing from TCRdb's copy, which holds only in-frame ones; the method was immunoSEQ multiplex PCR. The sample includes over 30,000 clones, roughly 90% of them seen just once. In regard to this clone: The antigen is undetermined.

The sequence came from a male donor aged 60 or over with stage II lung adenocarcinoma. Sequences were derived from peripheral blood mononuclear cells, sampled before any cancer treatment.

The CDR3 sequence is CASSSQAGEGYTF. CDR3 coding DNA: TGTGCCAGCAGTTCACAGGCGGGGGAGGGCTACACCTTC. The rearrangement links TRBV7-3 to TRBJ1-2, with D possibly TRBD1 on 5 matching bases. With 6 bases removed from V and 8 bases from J, the gap between germline ends came to 16 bases. This CDR3 has 13 residues. CDR1 and CDR2 (germline): SGHTA, FQGTGA.